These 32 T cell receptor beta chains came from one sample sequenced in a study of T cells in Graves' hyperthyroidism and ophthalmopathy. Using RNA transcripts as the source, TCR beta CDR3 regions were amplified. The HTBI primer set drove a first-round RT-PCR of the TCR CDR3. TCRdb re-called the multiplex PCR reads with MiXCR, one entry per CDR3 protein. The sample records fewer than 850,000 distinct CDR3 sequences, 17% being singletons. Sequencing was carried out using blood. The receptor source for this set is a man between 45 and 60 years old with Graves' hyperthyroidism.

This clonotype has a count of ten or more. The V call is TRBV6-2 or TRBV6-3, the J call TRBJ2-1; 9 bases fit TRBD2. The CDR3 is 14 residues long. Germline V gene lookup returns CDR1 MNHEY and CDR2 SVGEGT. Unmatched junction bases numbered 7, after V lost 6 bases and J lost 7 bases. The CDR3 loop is CASRGSGSRNEQFF. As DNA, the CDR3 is TGTGCCAGCAGGGGTAGCGGGAGTCGGAATGAGCAGTTCTTC.

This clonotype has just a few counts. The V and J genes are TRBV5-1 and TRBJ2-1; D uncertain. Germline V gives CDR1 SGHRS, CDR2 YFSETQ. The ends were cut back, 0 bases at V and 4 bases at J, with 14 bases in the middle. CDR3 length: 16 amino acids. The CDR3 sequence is CASSLAVVDLYNEQFF. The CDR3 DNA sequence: TGCGCCAGCAGCTTGGCTGTAGTAGACCTTTACAATGAGCAGTTCTTC.

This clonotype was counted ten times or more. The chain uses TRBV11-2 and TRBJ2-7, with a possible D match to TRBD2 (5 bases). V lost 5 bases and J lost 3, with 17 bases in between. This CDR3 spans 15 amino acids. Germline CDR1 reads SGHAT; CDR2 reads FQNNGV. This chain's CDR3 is CASSLMHEGHYEQYF. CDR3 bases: TGTGCCAGCAGCCTTATGCATGAGGGCCACTACGAGCAGTACTTC.

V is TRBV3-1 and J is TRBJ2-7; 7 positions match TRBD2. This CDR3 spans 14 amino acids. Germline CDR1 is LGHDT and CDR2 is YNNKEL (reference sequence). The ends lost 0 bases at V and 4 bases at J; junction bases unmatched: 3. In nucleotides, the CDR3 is TGTGCCAGCAGCCAAGAACGCGGGGGATACGAGCAGTACTTC. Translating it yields CASSQERGGYEQYF.

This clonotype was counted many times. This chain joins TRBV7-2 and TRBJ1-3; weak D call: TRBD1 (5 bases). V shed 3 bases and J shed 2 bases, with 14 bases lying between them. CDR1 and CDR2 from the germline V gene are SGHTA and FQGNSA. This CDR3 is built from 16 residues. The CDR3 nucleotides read TGTGCCAGCAGCTTGGACACTAGGGGCCCTGGAAACACCATATATTTT. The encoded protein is CASSLDTRGPGNTIYF.

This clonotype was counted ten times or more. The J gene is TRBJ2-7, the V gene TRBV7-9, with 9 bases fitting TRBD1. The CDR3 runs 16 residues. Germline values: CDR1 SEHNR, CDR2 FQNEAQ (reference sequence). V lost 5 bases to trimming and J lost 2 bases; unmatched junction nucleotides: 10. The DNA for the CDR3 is TGTGCCAGCAGCCGGACTGACAGGGGGTCAGCCTACGAGCAGTACTTC. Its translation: CASSRTDRGSAYEQYF.

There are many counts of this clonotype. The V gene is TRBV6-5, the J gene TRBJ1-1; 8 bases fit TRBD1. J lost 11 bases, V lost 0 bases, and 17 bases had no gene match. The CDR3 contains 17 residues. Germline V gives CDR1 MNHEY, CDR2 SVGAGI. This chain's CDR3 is CASSYSTVGQGWRVAFF. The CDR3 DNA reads TGTGCCAGCAGTTACTCGACGGTTGGACAGGGCTGGCGGGTGGCTTTCTTT.

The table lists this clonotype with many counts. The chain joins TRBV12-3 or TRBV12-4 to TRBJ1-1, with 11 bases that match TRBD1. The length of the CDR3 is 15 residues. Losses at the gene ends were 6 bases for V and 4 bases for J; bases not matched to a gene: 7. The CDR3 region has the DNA TGTGCCAGCAGCCGGACAGGGGGCGGTGGCACTGAAGCTTTCTTT. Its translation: CASSRTGGGGTEAFF.

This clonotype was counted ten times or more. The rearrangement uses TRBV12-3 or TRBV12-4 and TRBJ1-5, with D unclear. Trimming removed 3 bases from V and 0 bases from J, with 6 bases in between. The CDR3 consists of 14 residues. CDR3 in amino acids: CASSFESSNQPQHF. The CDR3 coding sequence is TGTGCCAGCAGTTTTGAATCTAGCAATCAGCCCCAGCATTTT.

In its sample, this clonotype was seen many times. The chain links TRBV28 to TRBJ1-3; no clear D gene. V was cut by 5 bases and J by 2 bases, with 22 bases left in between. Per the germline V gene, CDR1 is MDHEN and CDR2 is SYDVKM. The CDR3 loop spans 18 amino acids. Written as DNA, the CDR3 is TGTGCCAGCAGTCCCGCCGGGTCTTTCTACGGGACTGGAAACACCATATATTTT. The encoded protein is CASSPAGSFYGTGNTIYF.

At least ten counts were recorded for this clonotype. This chain's CDR3 is CASSWGTSVETQYF. CDR3 sequence (DNA): TGCGCCAGCAGCTGGGGGACTAGCGTGGAGACCCAGTACTTC. The chain is built from TRBV5-1 and TRBJ2-5; TRBD2 matches 10 bases. Germline V gene sequence: CDR1 SGHRS, CDR2 YFSETQ. The CDR3 runs to 14 residues. Losses at the gene ends were 3 bases for V and 5 bases for J; bases not matched to a gene: 4. Complete variable domain (other parts from reference TRBV5-1 and TRBJ2-5): KAGVTQTPRYLIKTRGQQVTLSCSPISGHRSVSWYQQTPGQGLQFLFEYFSETQRNKGNFPGRFSGRQFSNSRSEMNVSTLELGDSALYLCASSWGTSVETQYFGPGTRLLVL.

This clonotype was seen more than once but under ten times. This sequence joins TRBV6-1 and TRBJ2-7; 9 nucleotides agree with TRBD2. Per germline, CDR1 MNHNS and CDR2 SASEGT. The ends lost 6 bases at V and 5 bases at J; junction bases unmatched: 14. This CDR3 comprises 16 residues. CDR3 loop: CASSPRGAGGPHEQYF. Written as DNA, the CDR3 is TGTGCCAGCAGCCCCCGGGGTGCGGGAGGGCCACACGAGCAGTACTTC.

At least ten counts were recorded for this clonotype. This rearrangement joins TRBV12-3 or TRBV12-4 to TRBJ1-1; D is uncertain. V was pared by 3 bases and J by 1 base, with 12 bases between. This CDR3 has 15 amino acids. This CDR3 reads CASSFIVGRNTEAFF. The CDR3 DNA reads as TGTGCCAGCAGTTTCATCGTTGGCAGGAACACTGAAGCTTTCTTT.

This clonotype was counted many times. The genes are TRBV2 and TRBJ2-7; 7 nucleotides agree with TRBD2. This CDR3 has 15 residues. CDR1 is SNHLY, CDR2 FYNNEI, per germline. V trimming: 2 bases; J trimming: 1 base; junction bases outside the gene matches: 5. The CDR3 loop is CASSEFAGESYEQYF. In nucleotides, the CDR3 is TGTGCCAGCAGTGAATTTGCGGGAGAGTCCTACGAGCAGTACTTC.

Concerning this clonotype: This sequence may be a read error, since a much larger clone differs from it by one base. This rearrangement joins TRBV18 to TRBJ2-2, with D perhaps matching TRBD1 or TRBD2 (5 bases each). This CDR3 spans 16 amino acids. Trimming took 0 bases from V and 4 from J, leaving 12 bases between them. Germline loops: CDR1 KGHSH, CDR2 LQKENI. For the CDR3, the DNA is TGTGCCAGCTCACCACCGAGGTCAGGGAGCACCGGGGAGCTGTTTTTT. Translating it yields CASSPPRSGSTGELFF. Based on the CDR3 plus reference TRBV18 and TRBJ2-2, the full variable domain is NAGVMQNPRHLVRRRGQEARLRCSPMKGHSHVYWYRQLPEEGLKFMVYLQKENIIDESGMPKERFSAEFPKEGPSILRIQQVVRGDSAAYFCASSPPRSGSTGELFFGEGSRLTVL.

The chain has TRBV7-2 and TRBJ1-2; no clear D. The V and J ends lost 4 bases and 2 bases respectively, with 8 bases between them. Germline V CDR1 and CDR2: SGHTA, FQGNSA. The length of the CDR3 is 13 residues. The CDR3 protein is CASSSSGNYGYTF. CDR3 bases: TGTGCCAGCAGCTCGAGTGGGAACTATGGCTACACCTTC.

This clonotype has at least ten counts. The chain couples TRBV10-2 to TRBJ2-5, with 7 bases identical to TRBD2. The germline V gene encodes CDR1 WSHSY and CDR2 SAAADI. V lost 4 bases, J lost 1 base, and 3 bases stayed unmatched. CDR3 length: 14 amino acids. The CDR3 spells CASSGGRVQETQYF. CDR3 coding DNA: TGCGCCAGCAGTGGTGGGAGGGTCCAAGAGACCCAGTACTTC.

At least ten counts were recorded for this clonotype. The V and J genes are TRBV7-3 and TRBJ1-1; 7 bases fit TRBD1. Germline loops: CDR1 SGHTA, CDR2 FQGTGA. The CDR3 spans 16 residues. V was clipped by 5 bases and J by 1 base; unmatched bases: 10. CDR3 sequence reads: CASSPGQVGGNTEAFF. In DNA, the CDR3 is TGTGCCAGCAGCCCTGGACAGGTCGGAGGGAACACTGAAGCTTTCTTT. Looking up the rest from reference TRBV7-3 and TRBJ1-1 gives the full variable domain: GAGVSQTPSNKVTEKGKYVELRCDPISGHTALYWYRQSLGQGPEFLIYFQGTGAADDSGLPNDRFFAVRPEGSVSTLKIQRTERGDSAVYLCASSPGQVGGNTEAFFGQGTRLTVV.

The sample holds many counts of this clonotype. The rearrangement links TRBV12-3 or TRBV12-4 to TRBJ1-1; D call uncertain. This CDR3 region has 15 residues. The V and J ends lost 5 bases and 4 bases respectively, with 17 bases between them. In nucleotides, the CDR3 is TGTGCCAGCAGTGCCAAATTGGGGATCGGCACTGAAGCTTTCTTT. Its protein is CASSAKLGIGTEAFF.

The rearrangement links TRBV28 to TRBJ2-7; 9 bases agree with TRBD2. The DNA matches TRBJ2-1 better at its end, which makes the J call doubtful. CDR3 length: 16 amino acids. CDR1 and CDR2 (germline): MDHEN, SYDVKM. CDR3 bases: TGTGCCAGCAGTTCCCCTGGGCTAGCGGGAACCTACGAGCAGTTCTTC. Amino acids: CASSSPGLAGTYEQFF.

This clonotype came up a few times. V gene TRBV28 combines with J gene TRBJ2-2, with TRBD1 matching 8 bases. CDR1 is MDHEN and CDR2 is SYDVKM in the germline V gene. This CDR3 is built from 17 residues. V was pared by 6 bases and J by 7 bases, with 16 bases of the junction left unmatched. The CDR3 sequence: CASSPSPGRGQDGELFF. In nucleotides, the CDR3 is TGTGCCAGCAGCCCCTCTCCGGGCAGGGGGCAAGACGGGGAGCTGTTTTTT.

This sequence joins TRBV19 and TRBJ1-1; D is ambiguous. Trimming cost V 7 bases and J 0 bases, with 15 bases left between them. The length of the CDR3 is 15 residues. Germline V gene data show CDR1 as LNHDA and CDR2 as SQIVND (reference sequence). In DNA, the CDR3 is TGTGCCAGTACCCAGGCGGCCCTTATGAACACTGAAGCTTTCTTT. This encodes CASTQAALMNTEAFF.

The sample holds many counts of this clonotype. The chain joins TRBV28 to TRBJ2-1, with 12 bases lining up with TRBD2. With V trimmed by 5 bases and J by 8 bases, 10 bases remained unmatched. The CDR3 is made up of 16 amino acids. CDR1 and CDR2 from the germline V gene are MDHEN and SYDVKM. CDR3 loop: CASSPALAGGRHEQFF. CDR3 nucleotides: TGTGCCAGCAGTCCGGCTCTAGCGGGAGGGAGGCATGAGCAGTTCTTC.

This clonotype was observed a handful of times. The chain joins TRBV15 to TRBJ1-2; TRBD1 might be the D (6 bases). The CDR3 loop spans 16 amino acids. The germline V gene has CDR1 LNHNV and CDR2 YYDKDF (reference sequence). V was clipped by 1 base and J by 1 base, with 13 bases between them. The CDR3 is CATSRVPGGGNYGYTF. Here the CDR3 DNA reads TGTGCCACCAGCAGAGTACCGGGAGGGGGTAACTATGGCTACACCTTC.

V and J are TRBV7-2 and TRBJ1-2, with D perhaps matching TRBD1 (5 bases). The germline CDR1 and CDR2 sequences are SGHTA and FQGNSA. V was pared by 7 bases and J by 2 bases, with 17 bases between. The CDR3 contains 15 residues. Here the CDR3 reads CASTRQRAENYGYTF. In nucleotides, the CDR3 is TGTGCCAGCACCCGACAGAGGGCGGAAAACTATGGCTACACCTTC.

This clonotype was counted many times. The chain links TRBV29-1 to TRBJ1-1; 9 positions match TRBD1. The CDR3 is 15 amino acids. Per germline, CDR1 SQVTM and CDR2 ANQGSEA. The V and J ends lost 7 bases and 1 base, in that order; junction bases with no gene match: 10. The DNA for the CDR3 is TGCAGCGCGGGTCCGGGACAGGGAGCGAACACTGAAGCTTTCTTT. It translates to CSAGPGQGANTEAFF. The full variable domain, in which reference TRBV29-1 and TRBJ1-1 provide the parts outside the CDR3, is SAVISQKPSRDICQRGTSLTIQCQVDSQVTMMFWYRQQPGQSLTLIATANQGSEATYESGFVIDKFPISRPNLTFSTLTVSNMSPEDSSIYLCSAGPGQGANTEAFFGQGTRLTVV.

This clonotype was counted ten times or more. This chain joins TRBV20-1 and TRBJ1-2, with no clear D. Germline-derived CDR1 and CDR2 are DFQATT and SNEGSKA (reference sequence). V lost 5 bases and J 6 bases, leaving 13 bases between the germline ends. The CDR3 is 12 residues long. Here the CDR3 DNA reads TGCAGTGCTTTCACGGGGTTAGATGGCTACACCTTC. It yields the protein CSAFTGLDGYTF.

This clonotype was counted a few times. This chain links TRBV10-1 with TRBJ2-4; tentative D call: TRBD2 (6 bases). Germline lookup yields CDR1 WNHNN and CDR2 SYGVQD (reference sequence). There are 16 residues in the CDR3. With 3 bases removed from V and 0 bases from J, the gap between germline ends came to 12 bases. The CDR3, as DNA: TGCGCCAGCAGTGACCAGCGGGCCATAGCCAAAAACATTCAGTACTTC. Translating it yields CASSDQRAIAKNIQYF.

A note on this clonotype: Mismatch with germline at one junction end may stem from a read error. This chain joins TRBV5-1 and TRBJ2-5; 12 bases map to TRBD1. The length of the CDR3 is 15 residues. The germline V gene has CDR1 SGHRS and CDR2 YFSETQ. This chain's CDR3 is CASSPGQGAIETPYF. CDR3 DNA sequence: TGCGCCAGCAGCCCGGGACAGGGGGCTATAGAGACCCCGTACTTC.

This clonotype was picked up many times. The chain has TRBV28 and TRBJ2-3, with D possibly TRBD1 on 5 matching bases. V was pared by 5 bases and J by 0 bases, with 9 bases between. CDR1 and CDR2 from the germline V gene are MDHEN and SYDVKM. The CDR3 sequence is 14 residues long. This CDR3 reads CASSGAASTDTQYF. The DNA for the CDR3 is TGTGCCAGCAGTGGGGCGGCTAGCACAGATACGCAGTATTTT.

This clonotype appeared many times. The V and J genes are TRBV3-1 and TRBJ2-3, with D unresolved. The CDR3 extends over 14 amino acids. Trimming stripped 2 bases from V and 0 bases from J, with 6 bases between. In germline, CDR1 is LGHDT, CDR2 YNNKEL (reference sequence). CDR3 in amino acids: CASSQLSSTDTQYF. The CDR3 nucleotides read TGTGCCAGCAGCCAACTCTCTAGCACAGATACGCAGTATTTT.

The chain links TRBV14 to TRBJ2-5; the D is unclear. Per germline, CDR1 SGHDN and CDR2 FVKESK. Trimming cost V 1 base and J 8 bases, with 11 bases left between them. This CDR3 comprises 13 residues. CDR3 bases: TGTGCCAGCAGCCAAGCGGCTGATGGCACCCAGTACTTC. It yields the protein CASSQAADGTQYF.